A selection of T cell receptor beta chains follows, all from one sample in a study of OX40 agonist ivuxolimab in advanced cancers. Clones were read by immunoSEQ multiplex PCR, and TCRdb kept only the in-frame ones, dropping some. Among 62,000 or so clones listed, about 90% were seen once. This material consisted of CD4+ or CD8+ T cells sorted from blood, taken in a trial of the OX40 agonist ivuxolimab. Receptors were obtained from an adult with an advanced solid tumor such as melanoma, head and neck, liver or kidney cancer. Each CDR3 is given with its conserved first and last residue. The size field is filled for only some rows; it gives once, few, many or a size class.

v_gene | abundance | CDR3aa
TRBV27 | . | CASSLSYRGTYEQYF
TRBV2 | . | CASRNLGAYEQYF
TRBV6-1 | . | CASSESPEQYF
TRBV25-1 | . | CASSGGVAGDSTDTQYF
TRBV10-1 | . | CASSVVGNGEQYF
TRBV19 | . | CASSTSRTQAFF
TRBV28 | . | CASRETSGRGYEQYF
TRBV7-6 | . | CASSLDLRETQYF
TRBV14 | . | CASSPPQQGWGQETQYF
TRBV2 | . | CASSGMIGGTEAFF
TRBV28 | . | CASTKRAGRSPQHF
TRBV7-6 | . | CASSQFGAGSGYTF
TRBV6-1 | . | CASGRGKKNEQYF
TRBV6-1 | . | CASSASPRTGDRVSF
TRBV5-4 | . | CASSLATGAYYEQYF
TRBV10-2 | once | CASSESKATEQYF
TRBV5-6 | once | CASSLRGTGMNEKLFF
TRBV25-1 | . | CASSEYPGNEQYF
TRBV5-1 | . | CASSLPVGLGNSPLHF
TRBV25-1 | . | CASTRGGGVLGYTF
TRBV14 | . | CASSQRQVNSGNTIYF
TRBV18 | . | CASSPRVGVDHYTF
TRBV7-2 | . | CASSSSHLRNYGYTF
TRBV2 | . | CASSGSRGPYEQYF
TRBV2 | . | CASSAVNGEKLFF
TRBV6-1 | . | CASRGAGAYEQYF
TRBV7-2 | . | CASSPSTGSHYGYTF
TRBV28 | . | CASRGGAETQYF
TRBV6-5 | . | CASRGRDIQYF
TRBV28 | . | CASSPRQGATDTQYF
TRBV6-5 | . | CASRGLYAGYEQYF
TRBV6-1 | . | CASSLTDMNTEAFF
TRBV11-2 | . | CASSGTGTSDF
TRBV5-6 | . | CASSLEVASGRAETQYF
TRBV19 | . | CASSIGPIGGTEAFF
TRBV2 | few | CASSGSTGGEGEKLFF
TRBV29-1 | . | CSVGGTGDQPQHF
TRBV27 | . | CASSLRESYEQYF
TRBV6-5 | . | CASSYSMGRTYEQYF
TRBV10-2 | . | CATMGGMDIQYF
TRBV28 | . | CASSSIGAEADTQYF
TRBV6-4 | once | CASSQKVNTEAFF
TRBV15 | . | CATSSRQGTYGYTF